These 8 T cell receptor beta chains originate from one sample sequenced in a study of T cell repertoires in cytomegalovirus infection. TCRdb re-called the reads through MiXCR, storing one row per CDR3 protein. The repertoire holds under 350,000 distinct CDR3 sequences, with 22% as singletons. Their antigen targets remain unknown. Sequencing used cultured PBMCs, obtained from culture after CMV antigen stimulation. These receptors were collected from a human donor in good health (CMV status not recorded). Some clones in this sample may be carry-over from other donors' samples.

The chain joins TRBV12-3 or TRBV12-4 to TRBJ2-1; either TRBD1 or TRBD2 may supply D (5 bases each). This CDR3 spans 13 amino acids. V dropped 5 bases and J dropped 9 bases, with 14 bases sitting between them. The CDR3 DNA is TGTGCCAGCAGTCCCCGGACCGGGGCTGAGCAGTTCTTC. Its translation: CASSPRTGAEQFF.

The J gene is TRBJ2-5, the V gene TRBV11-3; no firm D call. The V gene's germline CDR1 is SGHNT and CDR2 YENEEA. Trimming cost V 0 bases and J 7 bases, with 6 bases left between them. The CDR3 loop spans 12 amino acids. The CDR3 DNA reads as TGTGCCAGCAGCTTAGATGGCGGGACCCAGTACTTC. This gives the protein CASSLDGGTQYF.

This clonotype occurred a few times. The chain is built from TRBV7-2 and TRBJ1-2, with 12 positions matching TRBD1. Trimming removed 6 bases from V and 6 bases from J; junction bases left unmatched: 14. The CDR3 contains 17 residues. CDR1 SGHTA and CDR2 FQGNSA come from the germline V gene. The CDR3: CASRDTGTGGSWNGYTF. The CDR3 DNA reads TGTGCCAGCAGGGATACCGGGACAGGGGGCTCGTGGAATGGCTACACCTTC.

The chain's CDR3 is CSAQGREAGSPLHF. The CDR3 region has the DNA TGCAGTGCGCAAGGCCGGGAAGCGGGTTCACCCCTCCACTTT. The rearrangement uses TRBV20-1 and TRBJ1-6; D is ambiguous. This CDR3 is 14 amino acids long. CDR1 DFQATT and CDR2 SNEGSKA come from the germline V gene (reference sequence). The ends were cut back, 6 bases at V and 9 bases at J, with 18 bases in the middle.

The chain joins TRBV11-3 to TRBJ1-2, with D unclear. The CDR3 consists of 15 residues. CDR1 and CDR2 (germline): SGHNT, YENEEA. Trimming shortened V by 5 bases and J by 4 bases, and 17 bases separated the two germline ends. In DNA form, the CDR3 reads TGTGCCAGCAGCCAGTCGTACGAGGCTTCCTATGGCTACACCTTC. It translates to CASSQSYEASYGYTF.

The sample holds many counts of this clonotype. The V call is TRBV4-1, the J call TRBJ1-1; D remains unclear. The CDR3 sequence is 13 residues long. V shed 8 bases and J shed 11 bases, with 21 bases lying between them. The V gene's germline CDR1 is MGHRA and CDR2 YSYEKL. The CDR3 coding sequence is TGCGCCAGCCAGGAGACTTCTATCGGTGTGGCTTTCTTT. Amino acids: CASQETSIGVAFF.

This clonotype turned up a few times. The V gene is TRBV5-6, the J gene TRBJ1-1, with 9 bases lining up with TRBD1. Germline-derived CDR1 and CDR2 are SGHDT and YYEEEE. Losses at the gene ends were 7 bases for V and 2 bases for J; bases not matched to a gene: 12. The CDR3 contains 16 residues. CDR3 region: CASGVSRTGANTEAFF. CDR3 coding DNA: TGTGCCAGCGGGGTATCGCGGACAGGGGCCAACACTGAAGCTTTCTTT. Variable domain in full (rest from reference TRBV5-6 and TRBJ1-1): DAGVTQSPTHLIKTRGQQVTLRCSPKSGHDTVSWYQQALGQGPQFIFQYYEEEERQRGNFPDRFSGHQFPNYSSELNVNALLLGDSALYLCASGVSRTGANTEAFFGQGTRLTVV.

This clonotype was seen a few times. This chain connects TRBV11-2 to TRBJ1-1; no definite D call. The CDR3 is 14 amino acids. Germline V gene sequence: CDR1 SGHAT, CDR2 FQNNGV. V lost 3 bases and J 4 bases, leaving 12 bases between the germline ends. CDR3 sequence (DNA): TGTGCCAGCAGCTTGGTATTACGGGGCACTGAAGCTTTCTTT. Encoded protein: CASSLVLRGTEAFF.